These T cell receptor beta chains were read from a single sample in a study of T-cell reconstitution after alpha-beta-depleted transplantation in children. MiXCR was run by TCRdb on the PCR reads, yielding one entry per CDR3 protein. The data show around 370,000 distinct CDR3 sequences, with roughly 16% seen just once and around two fifths held by the top ten. This specimen consisted of PBMCs, mostly from graft donor cells, obtained 360 days after TCRalphabeta/CD19-depleted stem cell transplant. The source is a male patient aged 2-15 years who had a stem cell transplant for acute lymphoblastic leukemia, so the T cells may come from the graft donor. Each CDR3 is given with its conserved first and last residue. A D gene is named only where the DNA matches it firmly. Clone size, where shown, is once, few, many, or a class for clones that have expanded.

clone_size	cdr3_length	j_call	d_call	v_call	cdr3_aa	cdr3_nt
many	15	TRBJ2-3	.	TRBV12-3/TRBV12-4	CASRTGAPGVDTQYF	TGTGCCAGCAGAACGGGGGCCCCGGGGGTGGATACGCAGTATTTT
.	14	TRBJ2-1	.	TRBV13	CASSSPRGYNEQFF	TGTGCCAGCAGCTCGCCCCGGGGGTACAATGAGCAGTTCTTC
few	12	TRBJ2-7	TRBD1	TRBV5-1	CASRDRPDEQYF	TGCGCCAGCCGGGACAGGCCCGACGAGCAGTACTTC
.	18	TRBJ2-1	TRBD1	TRBV12-5	CASGLPRTGQGNNNEQFF	TGTGCTAGTGGTTTGCCTCGGACCGGACAGGGGAACAACAATGAGCAGTTCTTC
.	14	TRBJ2-3	.	TRBV9	CASTGGPGTDTQYF	TGTGCCAGCACCGGAGGGCCTGGCACAGATACGCAGTATTTT
few	14	TRBJ2-7	TRBD2	TRBV19	CASRRGGSSYEQYF	TGTGCCAGTAGGAGGGGAGGGAGCTCCTACGAGCAGTACTTC
few	13	TRBJ1-2	.	TRBV6-1	CASSGERALGYTF	TGTGCCAGCAGTGGGGAGAGGGCTTTGGGCTACACCTTC
.	14	TRBJ1-2	.	TRBV6-1	CASTLAPHRSGYTF	TGTGCCAGCACCTTAGCCCCACATCGGTCGGGCTACACCTTC
.	14	TRBJ2-2	.	TRBV5-1	CASKSDNHTGELFF	TGCGCCAGCAAATCCGATAACCACACCGGGGAGCTGTTTTTT
.	12	TRBJ2-3	.	TRBV28	CASSWARGAQYF	TGTGCCAGCAGTTGGGCCCGAGGGGCGCAGTATTTT
few	17	TRBJ1-5	TRBD1	TRBV20-1	CSARNPEPDRGSQPQHF	TGCAGTGCTAGAAATCCAGAACCAGACAGGGGGAGTCAGCCCCAGCATTTT
few	14	TRBJ2-5	.	TRBV7-2	CASSPVGPVETQYF	TGTGCCAGTTCCCCGGTCGGGCCGGTAGAGACCCAGTACTTC
few	14	TRBJ2-2	TRBD2	TRBV30	CAWGLAGVPGELFF	TGTGCCTGGGGACTAGCGGGAGTTCCCGGGGAGCTGTTTTTT
.	17	TRBJ2-1	.	TRBV20-1	CSARGASGASGYNEQFF	TGCAGTGCTAGAGGAGCCTCGGGGGCTAGCGGCTACAATGAGCAGTTCTTC
many	13	TRBJ2-3	TRBD2	TRBV29-1	CSVGRGGPDTQYF	TGCAGCGTTGGGCGGGGAGGGCCAGATACGCAGTATTTT
few	14	TRBJ2-5	.	TRBV3-1	CASSQSGGIETQYF	TGTGCCAGCAGCCAGTCCGGCGGGATAGAGACCCAGTACTTC
few	15	TRBJ1-5	TRBD1	TRBV12-3/TRBV12-4	CASSSSTGAGQPQHF	TGTGCCAGCAGTTCCTCAACAGGGGCGGGGCAGCCCCAGCATTTT
.	14	TRBJ2-5	.	TRBV7-9	CASSPDYSQGTQYF	TGTGCCAGCAGCCCGGACTATAGTCAAGGGACCCAGTACTTC
.	14	TRBJ1-6	.	TRBV27	CASSFWTLASPLHF	TGTGCCAGCAGTTTTTGGACCCTCGCTTCACCCCTCCACTTT
.	11	TRBJ2-5	.	TRBV10-3	CAIKQQETQYF	TGTGCCATCAAACAACAAGAGACCCAGTACTTC
many	16	TRBJ2-3	.	TRBV15	CATSGEGYPNTDTQYF	TGTGCCACCAGCGGGGAAGGTTACCCTAACACAGATACGCAGTATTTT
.	13	TRBJ2-2	.	TRBV4-2	CASSPGSTGELFF	TGTGCCAGCAGCCCCGGGAGCACCGGGGAGCTGTTTTTT
.	16	TRBJ2-2	TRBD2	TRBV10-3	CAISEVAGGYTGELFF	TGTGCCATCAGTGAGGTAGCGGGAGGGTACACCGGGGAGCTGTTTTTT
.	16	TRBJ2-2	TRBD2	TRBV28	CASSLIGGSGSGELFF	TGTGCCAGCAGTTTAATCGGCGGGAGCGGATCCGGGGAGCTGTTTTTT
few	12	TRBJ2-1	.	TRBV12-3/TRBV12-4	CASGAAYNEQFF	TGTGCCAGCGGGGCCGCCTACAATGAGCAGTTCTTC
.	14	TRBJ2-7	TRBD1	TRBV28	CASSFELTGNEQYF	TGTGCCAGCAGTTTCGAATTGACAGGGAACGAGCAGTACTTC
few	16	TRBJ1-2	.	TRBV19	CASSRRQDRPLYGYTF	TGTGCCAGTAGTAGAAGACAGGACCGCCCCCTCTATGGCTACACCTTC
.	14	TRBJ2-7	.	TRBV4-1	CASSQDWGLYEQYF	TGCGCCAGCAGCCAAGATTGGGGGCTCTACGAGCAGTACTTC
.	15	TRBJ1-1	.	TRBV7-3	CASSLGSSGVTEAFF	TGTGCCAGCAGCTTAGGGAGTTCGGGGGTCACTGAAGCTTTCTTT
many	15	TRBJ2-3	TRBD2	TRBV28	CASSLGGGRTDTQYF	TGTGCCAGCAGTTTAGGCGGGGGGCGCACAGATACGCAGTATTTT
few	14	TRBJ2-7	.	TRBV12-3/TRBV12-4	CASSFIADWDEQYF	TGTGCCAGCAGTTTTATCGCAGATTGGGACGAGCAGTACTTC
many	14	TRBJ2-3	.	TRBV5-1	CASSFQDDTDTQYF	TGCGCCAGCAGCTTCCAGGATGACACAGATACGCAGTATTTT
few	17	TRBJ1-5	.	TRBV5-5	CASSSWVDGHSNQPQHF	TGTGCCAGCAGCTCCTGGGTGGACGGCCATAGCAATCAGCCCCAGCATTTT
.	16	TRBJ1-6	TRBD1	TRBV12-3/TRBV12-4	CASTWTGEMKNSPLHF	TGTGCCAGCACTTGGACAGGGGAAATGAAAAATTCACCCCTCCACTTT
.	12	TRBJ1-2	.	TRBV6-5	CASSYSNYGYTF	TGTGCCAGCAGTTACTCTAACTATGGCTACACCTTC
.	15	TRBJ1-5	.	TRBV6-1	CATFLRANSNQPQHF	TGTGCCACCTTCCTGCGGGCGAATAGCAATCAGCCCCAGCATTTT
once	15	TRBJ2-1	.	TRBV5-6	CASGLVASSYNEQFF	TGTGCCAGCGGACTTGTGGCTAGCTCCTACAATGAGCAGTTCTTC
.	16	TRBJ2-1	.	TRBV28	CASSPPARRSYNEQFF	TGTGCCAGCAGTCCACCCGCGAGGCGGTCCTACAATGAGCAGTTCTTC
.	15	TRBJ2-2	.	TRBV2	CASSPWGILAGELFF	TGTGCCAGCAGCCCATGGGGAATTTTGGCCGGGGAGCTGTTTTTT
many	15	TRBJ1-1	TRBD1	TRBV20-1	CSARDLRTGVTEAFF	TGCAGTGCTAGAGATCTTAGGACAGGGGTCACTGAAGCTTTCTTT
once	15	TRBJ1-1	.	TRBV11-2	CASSHRQGPNTEAFF	TGTGCCAGCAGCCACCGGCAGGGCCCGAACACTGAAGCTTTCTTT
few	16	TRBJ1-1	TRBD1	TRBV5-1	CASSLGTGEEVPEAFF	TGCGCCAGCAGCTTGGGGACAGGGGAGGAGGTACCTGAAGCTTTCTTT
.	17	TRBJ2-2	TRBD1	TRBV30	CAWSVRGLAKNTGELFF	TGTGCCTGGAGTGTAAGGGGGCTAGCTAAGAACACCGGGGAGCTGTTTTTT
.	14	TRBJ2-2	TRBD1	TRBV29-1	CSVAAGGLTGELFF	TGCAGCGTTGCGGCAGGGGGCTTGACCGGGGAGCTGTTTTTT
.	14	TRBJ2-1	.	TRBV7-9	CASSLTASYDEQFF	TGTGCCAGCAGCTTAACGGCTAGCTACGATGAGCAGTTCTTC
.	17	TRBJ2-1	TRBD2	TRBV5-1	CASSNLAGGSSYNEQFF	TGCGCCAGCAGCAACTTAGCGGGAGGGAGCTCCTACAATGAGCAGTTCTTC
few	13	TRBJ1-1	.	TRBV6-1	CASSETGNTEAFF	TGTGCCAGCAGTGAAACGGGGAACACTGAAGCTTTCTTT
.	13	TRBJ2-1	.	TRBV6-1	CASSPRYFFEQFF	TGTGCCAGCAGTCCCCGCTATTTCTTTGAGCAGTTCTTC